This T cell receptor beta chain comes out of a study of human T cells and chemical hapten exposure. Study overall: Small differences in pooled library volume mainly drove the variation in TCR yields per sample. Study-wide results and caveats: DPC sensitization did not alter TCRs above 1 in 1000 frequency.

Per germline, CDR1 SEHNR and CDR2 FQNEAQ (reference sequence). With 1 base removed from V and 1 base from J, the gap between germline ends came to 4 bases. This CDR3 contains 14 residues. This clonotype was seen at least ten times. Its antigen remains unknown. Individual cDNA molecules had unique molecular identifiers attached to them by the library. How the authors handled the data: There were a median of around 96,000 TCRs per sample, with a range from about 23,224 to 750,000. TCRdb redid the calling of the RACE reads with MiXCR, one entry per CDR3 protein. TCRdb assigned the V and J calls; the authors' analysis was not used. The data contain about 47,000 distinct CDR3 sequences, about 4% of them seen just once; the ten biggest clones take up approximately 5%. The time point here: healthy volunteer bleed at 6 weeks. Before extraction, the whole blood was not fractionated, and total RNA was taken from it.

The sequence derives from a human donor in good health. Some clones in this sample may be carry-over from other donors' samples. The V call is TRBV7-9, the J call TRBJ2-2; D uncertain. Sequenced input: whole blood. The CDR3 DNA sequence: TGTGCCAGCAGCTTAGTGGGGAACACCGGGGAGCTGTTTTTT. The encoded protein is CASSLVGNTGELFF. Together with reference TRBV7-9 and TRBJ2-2, the CDR3 gives the full variable domain: DTGVSQNPRHKITKRGQNVTFRCDPISEHNRLYWYRQTLGQGPEFLTYFQNEAQLEKSRLLSDRFSAERPKGSFSTLEIQRTEQGDSAMYLCASSLVGNTGELFFGEGSRLTVL.